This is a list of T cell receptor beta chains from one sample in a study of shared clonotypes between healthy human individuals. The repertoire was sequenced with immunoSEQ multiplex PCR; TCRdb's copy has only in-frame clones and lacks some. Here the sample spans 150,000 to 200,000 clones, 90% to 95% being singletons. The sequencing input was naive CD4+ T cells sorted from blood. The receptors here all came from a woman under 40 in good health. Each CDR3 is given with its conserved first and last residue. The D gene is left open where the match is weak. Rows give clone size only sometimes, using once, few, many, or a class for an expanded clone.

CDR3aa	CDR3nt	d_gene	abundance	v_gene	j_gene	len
CASCRTGGAYEQYF	TGTGCCAGCTGTCGGACAGGGGGGGCATACGAGCAGTACTTC	TRBD1	-	TRBV6-1	TRBJ2-7	14
CASSMTGNYYEQYF	TGTGCCAGTAGTATGACAGGGAACTACTACGAGCAGTACTTC	TRBD1	-	TRBV19	TRBJ2-7	14
CASSVAGNTEAFF	TGTGCCAGTAGTGTCGCTGGGAACACTGAAGCTTTCTTT	-	-	TRBV19	TRBJ1-1	13
CASSPGGNQPQHF	TGTGCCAGCAGTCCAGGGGGCAATCAGCCCCAGCATTTT	-	-	TRBV28	TRBJ1-5	13
CASSDSFWFRQTISGNTIYF	TGTGCCAGCAGTGACTCCTTTTGGTTTCGCCAAACTATCTCTGGAAACACCATATATTTT	-	-	TRBV6-4	TRBJ1-3	20
CASSLGLNSYEQYF	TGTGCCAGCAGTTTGGGACTCAACTCCTACGAGCAGTACTTC	-	-	TRBV28	TRBJ2-7	14
CASSVGGSGFNEQFF	TGTGCCAGCAGCGTAGGAGGTAGCGGATTCAATGAGCAGTTCTTC	-	-	TRBV9	TRBJ2-1	15
CASSQVPGSYRQTSYEQYF	TGCGCCAGCAGCCAAGTCCCCGGGAGTTACCGCCAGACTTCCTACGAGCAGTACTTC	-	-	TRBV4-1	TRBJ2-7	19
CASTADRGHQPQHF	TGTGCCAGTACCGCAGACAGGGGGCATCAGCCCCAGCATTTT	TRBD1	once	TRBV19	TRBJ1-5	14
CASSPRAEGYEQYF	TGTGCCAGCAGCCCCCGGGCCGAGGGCTACGAGCAGTACTTC	-	-	TRBV7-3	TRBJ2-7	14
CASSSSGRVTGELFF	TGTGCCAGCAGCAGTAGCGGGAGGGTCACCGGGGAGCTGTTTTTT	TRBD2	once	TRBV7-2	TRBJ2-2	15
CSVARGSGRSGGETQYF	TGCAGCGTTGCAAGGGGTAGCGGGAGGTCCGGGGGAGAGACCCAGTACTTC	TRBD2	once	TRBV29-1	TRBJ2-5	17
CAIPAGTTEAFF	TGTGCCATCCCGGCAGGGACCACTGAAGCTTTCTTT	-	-	TRBV7-9	TRBJ1-1	12
CASSFQRVRANTGELFF	TGTGCCAGCAGCTTTCAGCGTGTTCGAGCGAACACCGGGGAGCTGTTTTTT	-	-	TRBV7-7	TRBJ2-2	17
CASRTGNQPQHF	TGTGCCAGCCGAACTGGCAATCAGCCCCAGCATTTT	-	-	TRBV28	TRBJ1-5	12
CARRQSQGQTYEQYF	TGTGCCAGGCGTCAAAGCCAGGGACAGACCTACGAGCAGTACTTC	-	-	TRBV21-1	TRBJ2-7	15
CATSRSGSTYEQYF	TGTGCCACCAGCCGATCGGGGTCAACCTACGAGCAGTACTTC	-	-	TRBV15	TRBJ2-7	14
CASSLGGIQRYEQYF	TGTGCCAGCAGCTTAGGGGGCATCCAGCGCTACGAGCAGTACTTC	-	-	TRBV7-8	TRBJ2-7	15
CASSMRSGNEQFF	TGTGCCAGTAGTATGAGGTCGGGCAATGAGCAGTTCTTC	-	-	TRBV19	TRBJ2-1	13
CASSQSGGGRGGWYEQYF	TGCGCCAGCAGTCAATCTGGGGGAGGGCGGGGGGGTTGGTACGAGCAGTACTTC	TRBD2	-	TRBV23-1	TRBJ2-7	18